Detailed here is one T cell receptor beta chain. These data belong to a study of T cell changes during pregnancy in multiple sclerosis. This CDR3 contains 13 residues. V lost 11 bases and J lost 2, with 15 bases in between. TCRdb's table, derived via immunoSEQ multiplex PCR, lists solely in-frame clones and lacks some. The sample has around 59,000 clones; 90% to 95% are singletons. Sequenced material: CD4+ T cells from peripheral blood mononuclear cells, taken in the first trimester of pregnancy. The clonotype comes from a female donor with multiple sclerosis, enrolled in a pregnancy study. The chain carries TRBV23-1 and TRBJ2-5; perhaps TRBD2 as D (6 bases). TRBV23-1 is an ORF for which the function is uncertain. The chain's CDR3 is CAGLGLSQETQYF. DNA of the CDR3: TGCGCCGGATTGGGACTTTCGCAAGAGACCCAGTACTTC.